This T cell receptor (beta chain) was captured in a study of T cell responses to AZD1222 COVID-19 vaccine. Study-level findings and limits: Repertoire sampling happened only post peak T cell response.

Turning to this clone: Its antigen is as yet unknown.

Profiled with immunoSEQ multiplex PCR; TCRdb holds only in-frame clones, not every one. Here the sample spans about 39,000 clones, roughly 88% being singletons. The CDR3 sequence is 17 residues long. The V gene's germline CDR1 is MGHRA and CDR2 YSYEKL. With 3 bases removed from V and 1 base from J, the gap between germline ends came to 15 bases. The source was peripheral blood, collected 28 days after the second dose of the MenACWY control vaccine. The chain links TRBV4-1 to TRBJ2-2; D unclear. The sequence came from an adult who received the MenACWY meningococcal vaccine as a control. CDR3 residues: CASSHQFRKVNTGELFF. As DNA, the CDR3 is TGCGCCAGCAGCCACCAGTTTCGTAAGGTGAACACCGGGGAGCTGTTTTTT.